This T cell receptor (beta chain) was sequenced for a study of blood T cells in healthy people across ages. Overall study: Template switching retrieved approximately one barcoded beta molecule for each two T cells. General study points: Age advanced and TCR beta diversity per million T cells fell, roughly linearly.

Primers used in a second PCR of about 7 to 12 cycles were a sample-barcoded 5' primer and a J-beta primer mix. MiXCR was run by TCRdb on the 5' RACE reads, yielding one entry per CDR3 protein. The sample shows about 670,000 distinct CDR3 sequences, 52% of them seen only once. Looked up from germline, CDR1 is MGHRA and CDR2 is YSYEKL. V was pared by 1 base and J by 8 bases, with 14 bases between. The CDR3 totals 14 residues. Concerning this clonotype itself: Its antigen is unknown.

Per sample, at least 5 micrograms of total RNA were extracted. The source material was blood. The receptor comes from an elderly woman in good health. The chain couples TRBV4-1 to TRBJ1-2; D uncertain. CDR3 protein: CASSQVLEARGYTF. The DNA of the CDR3 is TGCGCCAGCAGCCAAGTGCTGGAGGCTCGAGGCTACACCTTC.